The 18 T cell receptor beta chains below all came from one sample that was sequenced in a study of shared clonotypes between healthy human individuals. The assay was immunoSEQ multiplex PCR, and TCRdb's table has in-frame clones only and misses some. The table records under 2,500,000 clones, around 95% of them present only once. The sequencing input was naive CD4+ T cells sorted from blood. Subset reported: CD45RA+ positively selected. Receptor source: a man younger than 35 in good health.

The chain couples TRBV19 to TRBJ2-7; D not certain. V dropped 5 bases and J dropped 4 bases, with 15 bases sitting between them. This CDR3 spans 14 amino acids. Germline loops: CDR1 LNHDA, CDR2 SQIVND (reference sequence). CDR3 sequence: CASSADQDGYEQYF. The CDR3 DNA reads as TGTGCCAGTAGTGCAGATCAGGACGGTTACGAGCAGTACTTC.

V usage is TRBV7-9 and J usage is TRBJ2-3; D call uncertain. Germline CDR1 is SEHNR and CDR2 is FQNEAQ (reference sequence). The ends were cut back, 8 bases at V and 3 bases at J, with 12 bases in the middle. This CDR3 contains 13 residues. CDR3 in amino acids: CASGIGLTDTQYF. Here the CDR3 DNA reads TGTGCCAGCGGAATCGGGCTGACAGATACGCAGTATTTT.

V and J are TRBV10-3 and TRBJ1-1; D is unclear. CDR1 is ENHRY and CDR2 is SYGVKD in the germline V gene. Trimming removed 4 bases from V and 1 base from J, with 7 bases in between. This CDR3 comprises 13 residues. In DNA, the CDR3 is TGTGCCATCAGTGTGGCACAGAACACTGAAGCTTTCTTT. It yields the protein CAISVAQNTEAFF.

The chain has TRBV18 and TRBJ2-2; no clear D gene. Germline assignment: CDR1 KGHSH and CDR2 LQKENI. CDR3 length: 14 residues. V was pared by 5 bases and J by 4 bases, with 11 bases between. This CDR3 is CASSLDTGTGELFF. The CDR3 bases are TGTGCCAGCTCATTAGACACGGGCACCGGGGAGCTGTTTTTT.

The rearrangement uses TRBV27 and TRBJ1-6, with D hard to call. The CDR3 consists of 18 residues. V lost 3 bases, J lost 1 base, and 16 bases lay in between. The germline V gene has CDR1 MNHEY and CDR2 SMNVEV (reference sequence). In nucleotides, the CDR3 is TGTGCCAGCAGTTTGACTGGGTTGCAGAGTTCCTATAATTCACCCCTCCACTTT. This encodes CASSLTGLQSSYNSPLHF.

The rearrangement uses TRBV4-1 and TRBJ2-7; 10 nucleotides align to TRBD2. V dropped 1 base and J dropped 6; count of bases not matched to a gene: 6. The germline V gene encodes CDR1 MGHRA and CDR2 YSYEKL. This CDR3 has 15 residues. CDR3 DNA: TGCGCCAGCAGCCAAGTACTAGCGGGATTCGGCGAGCAGTACTTC. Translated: CASSQVLAGFGEQYF.

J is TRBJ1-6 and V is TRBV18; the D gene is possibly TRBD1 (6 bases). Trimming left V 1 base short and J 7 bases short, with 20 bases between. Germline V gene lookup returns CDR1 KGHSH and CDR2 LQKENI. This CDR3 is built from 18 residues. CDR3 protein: CASSPRQATGTLNSPLHF. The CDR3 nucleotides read TGTGCCAGCTCACCACGACAGGCCACCGGGACACTAAATTCACCCCTCCACTTT.

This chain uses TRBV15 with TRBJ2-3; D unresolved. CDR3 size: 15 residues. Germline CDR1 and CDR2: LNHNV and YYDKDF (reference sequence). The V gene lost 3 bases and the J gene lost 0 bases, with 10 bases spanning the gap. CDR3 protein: CATSSKALSTDTQYF. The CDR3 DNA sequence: TGTGCCACCAGCAGTAAGGCCCTTAGCACAGATACGCAGTATTTT.

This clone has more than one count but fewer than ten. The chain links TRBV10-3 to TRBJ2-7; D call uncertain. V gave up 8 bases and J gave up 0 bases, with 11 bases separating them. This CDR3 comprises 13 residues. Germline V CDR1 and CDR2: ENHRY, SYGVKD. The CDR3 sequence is CAIWQESSYEQYF. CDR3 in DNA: TGTGCCATCTGGCAGGAGAGCTCCTACGAGCAGTACTTC.

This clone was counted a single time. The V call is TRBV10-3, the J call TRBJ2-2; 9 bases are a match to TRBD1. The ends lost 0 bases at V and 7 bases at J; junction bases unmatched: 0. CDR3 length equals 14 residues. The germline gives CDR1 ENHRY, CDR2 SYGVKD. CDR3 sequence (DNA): TGTGCCATCAGTGAGTCGACAGGGGGCGGGGAGCTGTTTTTT. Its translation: CAISESTGGGELFF.

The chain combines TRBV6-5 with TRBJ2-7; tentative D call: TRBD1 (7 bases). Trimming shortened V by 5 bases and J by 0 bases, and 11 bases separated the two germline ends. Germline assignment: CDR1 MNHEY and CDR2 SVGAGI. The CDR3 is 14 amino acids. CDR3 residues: CASSRGDSSYEQYF. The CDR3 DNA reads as TGTGCCAGCAGTCGCGGGGACAGCTCCTACGAGCAGTACTTC.

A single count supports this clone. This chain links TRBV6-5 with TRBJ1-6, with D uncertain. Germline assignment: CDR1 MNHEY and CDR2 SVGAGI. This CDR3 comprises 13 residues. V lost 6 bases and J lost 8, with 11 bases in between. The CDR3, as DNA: TGTGCCAGCAGACGACCGGCGGATTCACCCCTCCACTTT. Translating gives CASRRPADSPLHF.

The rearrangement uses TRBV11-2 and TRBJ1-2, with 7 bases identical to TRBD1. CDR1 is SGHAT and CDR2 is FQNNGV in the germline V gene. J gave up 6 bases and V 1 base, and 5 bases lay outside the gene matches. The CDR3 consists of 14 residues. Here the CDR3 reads CASSLAGTEDGYTF. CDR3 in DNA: TGTGCCAGCAGCTTAGCGGGGACAGAAGATGGCTACACCTTC.

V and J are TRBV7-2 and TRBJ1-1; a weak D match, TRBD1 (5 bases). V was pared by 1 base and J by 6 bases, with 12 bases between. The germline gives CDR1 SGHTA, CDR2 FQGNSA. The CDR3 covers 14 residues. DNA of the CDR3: TGTGCCAGCAGCTTAGTCCTCGGGGGGGCTGAAGCTTTCTTT. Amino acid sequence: CASSLVLGGAEAFF.

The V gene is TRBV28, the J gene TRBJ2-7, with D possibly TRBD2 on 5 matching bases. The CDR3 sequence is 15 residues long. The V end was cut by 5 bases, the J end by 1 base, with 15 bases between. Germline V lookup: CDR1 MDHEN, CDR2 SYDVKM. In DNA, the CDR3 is TGTGCCAGCAGTCCATCGGGGATTTTATCCTACGAGCAGTACTTC. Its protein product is CASSPSGILSYEQYF.

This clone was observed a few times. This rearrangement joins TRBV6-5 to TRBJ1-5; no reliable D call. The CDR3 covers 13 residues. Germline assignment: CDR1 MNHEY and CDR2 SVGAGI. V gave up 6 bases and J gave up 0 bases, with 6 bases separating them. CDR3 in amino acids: CASRDGSNQPQHF. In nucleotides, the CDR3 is TGTGCCAGCAGGGATGGTAGCAATCAGCCCCAGCATTTT.

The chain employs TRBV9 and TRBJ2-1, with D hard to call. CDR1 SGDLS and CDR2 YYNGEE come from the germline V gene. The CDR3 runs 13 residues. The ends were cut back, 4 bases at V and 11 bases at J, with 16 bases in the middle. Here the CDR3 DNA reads TGTGCCAGCAGCCCCAACTCGGTGAACAAGCAGTTCTTC. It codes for CASSPNSVNKQFF.

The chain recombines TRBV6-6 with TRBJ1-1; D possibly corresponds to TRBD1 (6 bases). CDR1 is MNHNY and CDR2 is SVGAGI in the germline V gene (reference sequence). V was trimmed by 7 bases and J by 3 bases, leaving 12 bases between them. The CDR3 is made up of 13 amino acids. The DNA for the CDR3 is TGTGCCAGCACCCGACAGGCGGACACTGAAGCTTTCTTT. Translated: CASTRQADTEAFF.